This T cell receptor beta chain appears in the sequencing data of a study of beta chain features in type 1 diabetes (dated by TCRdb to the late 2010s). Study-wide context: No differences in mean age, gender distribution, total cell number or subset yield were found between patients and healthy donors. In the study, TCRB repertoires of sorted circulating CD4+ T cell subsets from recently diagnosed type 1 diabetes patients were compared with those of matched healthy donors. Regulatory and stem cell-like memory subsets were isolated from only 8 patients and roughly eight healthy donors, whereas naive and central memory subsets came from all 30 or so donors. A total of roughly 110 million sorted cells were examined across all samples, and the number of cells per subset was strongly correlated with RNA yield.

The sample holds a few counts of this clone. Its antigen is currently not known. No base-level quality is on record; no much larger clone is a single base apart. Each donor gave one peripheral blood draw, averaging roughly 100 mL, which was collected into heparinised tubes. A BD FACSAria II was used to sort naive, central memory, regulatory and stem cell-like memory CD4+ T cells with a panel that included CD45RO, CCR7, CD25, CD127, CD95 and CD27. Every sorted population had a purity above 95%. PBMCs were isolated right away by Lymphoprep density gradient centrifugation and were stained directly, without culture. So that batch effects would be minimized, each experiment stained and sorted samples in pairs, pairing one healthy donor with one patient. The CDR3 sequence holds 15 residues, the cysteine and phenylalanine included. Of the read, only the CDR3 DNA is kept; its 45 bases are in frame from base 1. Per the germline V gene, SGHRS is the CDR1 and YFSETQ is the CDR2. The trim is 6 bases for V and 3 bases for J, with a gap of 17 bases between the germline ends.

Study-wide conclusions, independent of this receptor: Naive, central memory and regulatory TCRB repertoires appeared more similar among patients than among healthy donors. Only small numbers of individuals were included in the HLA sub-analyses, which left unresolved whether HLA type had any influence on TCRB rearrangement. At VDJ recombination sites, type 1 diabetes patients had fewer insertions and more deleted nucleotides, which implies abnormalities in thymic rearrangement. Type 1 diabetes patients showed a moderate but significant shortening of TCRB CDR3 length in all four CD4+ subsets. Because cDNA was sequenced instead of genomic DNA, activated cells with high expression could be over-represented, although the groups did not differ in activation or CD3 levels. PCR may preferentially amplify shorter templates, but because patient and control samples were amplified and corrected together, any resulting skew would affect both groups equally.

The entire isolated RNA was reverse transcribed using the High Capacity cDNA Reverse Transcription Kit, and thus expressed TCRB transcripts were sequenced. Naive, central memory and regulatory T cell samples underwent deep immunoSEQ sequencing, averaging about 3.5 million total reads per sample. Sorted cells were lysed in RLT buffer, and RNA was extracted using DNase-treated RNeasy Micro or Mini kits according to cell number. To prevent cross-contamination, every cell subset was processed on its own, while patient and healthy donor samples were processed together. TCRB sequences were amplified from cDNA with the immunoSEQ multiplex PCR, producing 87-bp fragments spanning the CDR3 region. The amplicons were sequenced using the Illumina HiSeq platform. As for the authors' bioinformatics: Synthetic template baselines were used to correct PCR bias computationally, reads within Hamming distance 2 were collapsed together, and singletons that could not be merged were discarded. By aligning reads against IMGT, V, D and J genes, CDR3 length, and insertions or deletions at six rearrangement sites were assigned. Within each subset, clonotype counts were normalized to sorted cell number, after which true diversity and Gini coefficients were computed with the tcR R package. The overlap coefficient, calculated on TCRB nucleotide sequences, was used to measure repertoire sharing. Entries here come from immuneACCESS through TCRdb and include only in-frame sequences with V and J called. Some clones fail to appear in such tables; in the studies checked, an unresolved V gene covers under half of the shortfall, and the cause of the remainder is unknown. The DNA gave D and trimming, while V, J and clone size come from that table. Across this sample there are about 320,000 clones, with approximately 14% seen only once. The top ten constitute about 6.7% of the sample.

Sequenced: central memory CD4+ T cells from blood. This receptor was taken from a man under 40 in good health. This chain joins TRBV5-1 to TRBJ2-3, with the D assignment possibly TRBD1 or TRBD2, given 5 matching bases for each. The sequenced DNA is TGCGCCAGCACCCATTCGGGGCAAAGGACAGATACGCAGTATTTT. This yields the protein CASTHSGQRTDTQYF. Outside the CDR3, residues come from the reference TRBV5-1 and TRBJ2-3 proteins, so the full variable domain is: KAGVTQTPRYLIKTRGQQVTLSCSPISGHRSVSWYQQTPGQGLQFLFEYFSETQRNKGNFPGRFSGRQFSNSRSEMNVSTLELGDSALYLCASTHSGQRTDTQYFGPGTRLTVL.